The following is a TCR beta chain sequence with its context. This entry comes from a study of blood T cell repertoires in COVID-19. The data were produced by immunoSEQ multiplex PCR, yet TCRdb's version contains in-frame clones alone and is incomplete. The data contain roughly 300,000 clones, 70% to 90% of them singletons. Trimming took off 2 bases at V and 2 bases at J, with 7 bases between the two ends. The CDR3 consists of 13 residues. Germline V gene sequence: CDR1 SGDLS, CDR2 YYNGEE. The rearrangement joins TRBV9 to TRBJ2-5; D not certain. The sample comprised peripheral blood. This TCR was sampled from a woman aged 30 to 39 with COVID-19, enrolled during active disease. This CDR3 is CASSVEQQETQYF. CDR3 DNA sequence: TGTGCCAGCAGCGTTGAACAGCAAGAGACCCAGTACTTC.